Each of the 9 T cell receptor beta chains below was sequenced from the same sample in a study of cytomegalovirus exposure and HLA in healthy donors (dated 2017 in TCRdb). The library relied on the immunoSEQ multiplex PCR assay. The multiplex PCR relied on a mix of 60 forward primers for TCR Vbeta segments and 13 reverse primers for TCR Jbeta segments. TCRdb obtained this table from immuneACCESS and retained in-frame rearrangements with V and J assigned. These tables miss some clones; where compared with another copy, unresolved V genes account for less than half of the shortfall, and the remainder is unexplained. The table held for this sample gives 40,000 to 50,000 clones. Of the sample, under 1.3% is held by the ten largest clones. Sequencing was performed on PBMCs. The receptors were sampled from a woman aged 40 to 55 in good health and CMV-seronegative.

The CDR3 coding sequence is TGTGCCGGGGGACTAGAGGCCTACGAGCAGTACTTC. It yields the protein CAGGLEAYEQYF. This rearrangement joins TRBV2 to TRBJ2-7; TRBD2 agrees at 8 bases. The ends lost 11 bases at V and 2 bases at J; junction bases unmatched: 5. Germline CDR1 reads SNHLY; CDR2 reads FYNNEI. This CDR3 comprises 12 residues.

J is TRBJ2-7 and V is TRBV19; 8 positions match TRBD2. Unmatched junction bases numbered 9, after V lost 1 base and J lost 1 base. This CDR3 is built from 17 residues. CDR1 LNHDA and CDR2 SQIVND come from the germline V gene (reference sequence). The CDR3 reads CASSIVRTSGGSYEQYF. As DNA, the CDR3 is TGTGCCAGTAGTATAGTTCGAACTAGCGGAGGTTCCTACGAGCAGTACTTC. Supplemented by reference TRBV19 and TRBJ2-7, the full variable domain reads DGGITQSPKYLFRKEGQNVTLSCEQNLNHDAMYWYRQDPGQGLRLIYYSQIVNDFQKGDIAEGYSVSREKKESFPLTVTSAQKNPTAFYLCASSIVRTSGGSYEQYFGPGTRLTVT.

The V gene is TRBV30, the J gene TRBJ1-1; D is possibly TRBD1 (6 bases). The CDR3 loop spans 12 amino acids. Germline-derived CDR1 and CDR2 are GTSNPN and SVGIG (reference sequence). Between the trimmed V and J ends, which lost 5 bases and 4 bases, there was a span of 11 bases. In DNA, the CDR3 is TGTGCCTGGGACCCCAGGGGCACTGAAGCTTTCTTT. Translating it yields CAWDPRGTEAFF.

This chain connects TRBV28 to TRBJ2-5, with 7 bases lining up with TRBD2. Germline V gives CDR1 MDHEN, CDR2 SYDVKM. V shed 4 bases and J 4 bases; nucleotides not matched to a gene: 6. CDR3 length: 14 residues. The CDR3 spells CASSSPGGGETQYF. The DNA of the CDR3 is TGTGCCAGCAGTTCCCCGGGGGGAGGAGAGACCCAGTACTTC.

This chain joins TRBV9 and TRBJ2-5; D perhaps matches TRBD2 (5 bases). CDR3 length equals 15 residues. Germline V gives CDR1 SGDLS, CDR2 YYNGEE. Trimming removed 1 base at V and 5 bases at J, with 15 bases between. The CDR3 nucleotides read TGTGCCAGCAGCGTAACTAGTTCATTTGAGGAGACCCAGTACTTC. Residues: CASSVTSSFEETQYF.

This chain uses TRBV5-1 with TRBJ2-1; tentative D call: TRBD1 (6 bases). Germline values: CDR1 SGHRS, CDR2 YFSETQ. V was pared by 2 bases and J by 7 bases, with 16 bases between. The CDR3 is 15 amino acids. Written as DNA, the CDR3 is TGCGCCAGCAGCTTCGAAGGGGGAGTTAGAAATGAGCAGTTCTTC. Translating it yields CASSFEGGVRNEQFF.

The rearrangement uses TRBV20-1 and TRBJ2-7, with a weak D call TRBD1 (5 bases). This CDR3 comprises 11 residues. V was trimmed by 5 bases and J by 9 bases, leaving 14 bases between them. Germline V CDR1 and CDR2: DFQATT, SNEGSKA (reference sequence). Written as DNA, the CDR3 is TGCAGTGCTCAAGTACAGGCGATGCAGTACTTC. This gives the protein CSAQVQAMQYF.

J is TRBJ2-5 and V is TRBV2; D is unclear. Trimming shortened V by 4 bases and J by 1 base, and 10 bases separated the two germline ends. The CDR3 loop spans 14 amino acids. Germline V gene sequence: CDR1 SNHLY, CDR2 FYNNEI. CDR3 amino acids: CASSVSNTQETQYF. CDR3 nucleotides: TGTGCCAGCAGTGTATCCAACACCCAAGAGACCCAGTACTTC.

The chain joins TRBV7-2 to TRBJ2-5; tentatively, D is TRBD2 (5 bases). This CDR3 contains 15 residues. Germline CDR1 reads SGHTA; CDR2 reads FQGNSA. Trimming took off 1 base at V and 5 bases at J, with 14 bases between the two ends. The CDR3 DNA is TGTGCCAGCAGCTTAGTTAGAGGGAGTTTGGAGACCCAGTACTTC. This gives the protein CASSLVRGSLETQYF.